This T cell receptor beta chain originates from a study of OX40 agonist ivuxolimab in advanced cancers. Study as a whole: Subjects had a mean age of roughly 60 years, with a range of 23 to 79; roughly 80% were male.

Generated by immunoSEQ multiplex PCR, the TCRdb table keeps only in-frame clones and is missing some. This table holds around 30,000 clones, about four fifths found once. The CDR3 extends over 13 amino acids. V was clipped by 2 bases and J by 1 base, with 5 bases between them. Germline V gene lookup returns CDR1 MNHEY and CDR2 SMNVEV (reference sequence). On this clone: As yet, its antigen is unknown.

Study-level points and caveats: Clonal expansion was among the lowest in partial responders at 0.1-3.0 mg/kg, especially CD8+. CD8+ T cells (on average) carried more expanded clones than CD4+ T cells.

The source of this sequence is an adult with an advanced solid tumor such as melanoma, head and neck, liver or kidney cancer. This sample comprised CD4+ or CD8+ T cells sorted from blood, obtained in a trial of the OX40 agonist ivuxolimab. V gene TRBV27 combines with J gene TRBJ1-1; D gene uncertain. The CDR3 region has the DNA TGTGCCAGCAGTTTACGGGAGAACACTGAAGCTTTCTTT. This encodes CASSLRENTEAFF.